The 20 T cell receptor beta chains below all came from one sample that was sequenced in a study of Ad26.COV2.S vaccination and SARS-CoV-2 variants. The protocol was immunoSEQ multiplex PCR, while the TCRdb copy is restricted to in-frame clones and leaves out a portion. The table lists 350,000 to 500,000 clones, approximately 92% of them singletons, with over 2% in the top ten. Treatment noted: 15 to 20 received Ad26.COV2.S at low or high dose, single or two shots; 5 received placebo; per-sample allocation not given. Repertoires come from day 63 after the first vaccine or placebo injection. The sequenced sample was peripheral blood, obtained in a trial of Ad26.COV2.S vaccine versus placebo. The receptors originated from a person between 18 and 59 years old who received the Ad26.COV2.S COVID-19 vaccine or a placebo.

The chain recombines TRBV5-4 with TRBJ2-1; no firm D call. CDR3 length: 15 residues. Trimming removed 1 base at V and 0 bases at J, with 8 bases between. Germline V lookup: CDR1 SGHNT, CDR2 YYREEE (reference sequence). CDR3 protein: CASSLWASSYNEQFF. CDR3 bases: TGTGCCAGCAGCTTGTGGGCTAGCTCCTACAATGAGCAGTTCTTC.

The DNA for the CDR3 is TGTGCCAGCAGTGAGGCAGGGGGCTATGGCTACACCTTC. Translated, it gives CASSEAGGYGYTF. This sequence joins TRBV6-1 and TRBJ1-2, with 7 bases identical to TRBD1. V was clipped by 3 bases and J by 4 bases; unmatched bases: 2. Germline values: CDR1 MNHNS, CDR2 SASEGT. This CDR3 is built from 13 residues.

The chain is built from TRBV5-6 and TRBJ1-2, with D unclear. In germline, CDR1 is SGHDT, CDR2 YYEEEE. V dropped 0 bases and J dropped 4 bases, with 13 bases sitting between them. The CDR3 sequence is 15 residues long. In DNA form, the CDR3 reads TGTGCCAGCAGCTTGGGGCAGGCCCTCTTCTATGGCTACACCTTC. Translated, it gives CASSLGQALFYGYTF.

The chain couples TRBV28 to TRBJ1-1; D gene unclear. Germline V gene sequence: CDR1 MDHEN, CDR2 SYDVKM. The V and J ends lost 3 bases and 1 base respectively, with 9 bases between them. CDR3 length: 14 residues. The CDR3 bases are TGTGCCAGCAGTTTTAGTGACACGAACACTGAAGCTTTCTTT. It is translated as CASSFSDTNTEAFF.

About this clone: Different DNA sequences within this sample yield the same CDR3. CDR3 DNA: TGTGCCAGCTCACCACCTAGCGGGGGTGCCTACAATGAGCAGTTCTTC. It yields the protein CASSPPSGGAYNEQFF. The chain has TRBV18 and TRBJ2-1, with 9 positions matching TRBD2. With V trimmed by 0 bases and J by 2 bases, 2 bases remained unmatched. Germline CDR1 reads KGHSH; CDR2 reads LQKENI. This CDR3 comprises 16 residues.

The chain has TRBV6-6 and TRBJ2-1; the D call may be TRBD1 or TRBD2 (5 bases each). V lost 7 bases and J 6 bases, leaving 16 bases between the germline ends. The CDR3 consists of 14 residues. The germline V gene encodes CDR1 MNHNY and CDR2 SVGAGI (reference sequence). The CDR3 region has the DNA TGTGCCAGCAATGTTGGGGACCCTATCAATGAGCAGTTCTTC. Translated, it gives CASNVGDPINEQFF.

This clone was picked up a small number of times. The chain has TRBV11-3 and TRBJ2-5; 7 positions agree with TRBD2. The junction had 15 bases not matched to a gene; V was cut back by 8 bases and J by 0 bases. Germline-derived CDR1 and CDR2 are SGHNT and YENEEA. The CDR3 loop spans 17 amino acids. The CDR3 reads CASAATLAEGDQETQYF. Written as DNA, the CDR3 is TGTGCCAGCGCAGCTACCCTAGCGGAAGGGGACCAAGAGACCCAGTACTTC. Full variable domain (remainder filled in from reference TRBV11-3 and TRBJ2-5): EAGVVQSPRYKIIEKKQPVAFWCNPISGHNTLYWYLQNLGQGPELLIRYENEEAVDDSQLPKDRFSAERLKGVDSTLKIQPAELGDSAVYLCASAATLAEGDQETQYFGPGTRLLVL.

The rearrangement links TRBV18 to TRBJ1-2, with TRBD1 matching over 7 bases. Unmatched junction bases numbered 5, after V lost 3 bases and J lost 4 bases. This CDR3 spans 14 amino acids. Germline V gives CDR1 KGHSH, CDR2 LQKENI. In DNA form, the CDR3 reads TGTGCCAGCTCACCCAGGGGGGTCTCCTATGGCTACACCTTC. It is translated as CASSPRGVSYGYTF.

J is TRBJ1-2 and V is TRBV7-8; TRBD1 is a possible D gene (6 bases). CDR3 length equals 15 residues. Deletions cut 3 bases from V and 2 bases from J, with 13 bases between. CDR1 is SGHVS, CDR2 FQNEAQ, per germline. The CDR3 DNA follows: TGTGCCAGCAGCTTGACCGGGACACCAAACTATGGCTACACCTTC. It specifies CASSLTGTPNYGYTF.

This CDR3 is CASRYQVRSGELFF. CDR3 in DNA: TGTGCCAGTAGGTACCAGGTTCGTTCCGGGGAGCTGTTTTTT. V and J are TRBV19 and TRBJ2-2; D ambiguous. Looked up from germline, CDR1 is LNHDA and CDR2 is SQIVND (reference sequence). V was pared by 6 bases and J by 6 bases, with 14 bases between. The CDR3 has 14 amino acids.

The chain is built from TRBV28 and TRBJ2-7, with TRBD1 identical over 8 bases. Germline V gene lookup returns CDR1 MDHEN and CDR2 SYDVKM. J gave up 3 bases and V 10 bases, and 5 bases lay outside the gene matches. The CDR3 covers 12 residues. Written as DNA, the CDR3 is TGTGCCACCGGACAGGGCTACTACGAGCAGTACGTC. Protein: CATGQGYYEQYV.

The chain has TRBV27 and TRBJ2-7, with D possibly matching TRBD2 (6 bases). This CDR3 region has 15 residues. The V end lost 0 bases, the J end lost 3 bases, and 12 bases lay between the germline ends. Per the germline V gene, CDR1 is MNHEY and CDR2 is SMNVEV (reference sequence). The CDR3 DNA sequence: TGTGCCAGCAGTTTATCGGCGGGGTGGAACTACGAGCAGTACTTC. This translates into CASSLSAGWNYEQYF.

The gene calls are TRBV6-2 or TRBV6-3 and TRBJ1-3; a weak D match, TRBD1 (6 bases). The V end was cut by 5 bases, the J end by 3 bases, with 14 bases between. The germline V gene has CDR1 MNHEY and CDR2 SVGEGT. CDR3 size: 15 residues. CDR3 amino acids: CASSATGPHGNTIYF. The CDR3 DNA sequence: TGTGCCAGCAGTGCCACAGGGCCTCATGGAAACACCATATATTTT.

The chain couples TRBV7-2 to TRBJ2-5; D unclear. Germline V gives CDR1 SGHTA, CDR2 FQGNSA. V lost 3 bases, J lost 5 bases, and 7 bases lay in between. The CDR3 has 12 residues. The CDR3 loop reads CASSFVAETQYF. CDR3 nucleotide sequence: TGTGCCAGCAGCTTTGTTGCTGAGACCCAGTACTTC. Based on the CDR3 plus reference TRBV7-2 and TRBJ2-5, the full variable domain is GAGVSQSPSNKVTEKGKDVELRCDPISGHTALYWYRQSLGQGLEFLIYFQGNSAPDKSGLPSDRFSAERTGGSVSTLTIQRTQQEDSAVYLCASSFVAETQYFGPGTRLLVL.

The chain joins TRBV6-2 or TRBV6-3 to TRBJ2-4, with 14 bases aligning to TRBD2. V gave up 2 bases and J gave up 7 bases; unmatched junction bases: 10. The CDR3 has 18 amino acids. Germline loops: CDR1 MNHEY, CDR2 SVGEGT. CDR3 amino acids: CASSYRGLAGVWGNIQYF. CDR3 DNA: TGTGCCAGCAGTTACAGGGGACTAGCGGGGGTCTGGGGGAACATTCAGTACTTC.

This chain joins TRBV7-9 and TRBJ1-4; D is ambiguous. Trimming removed 1 base at V and 5 bases at J, with 17 bases between. The germline V gene encodes CDR1 SEHNR and CDR2 FQNEAQ (reference sequence). The CDR3 spans 17 residues. The CDR3 protein is CASSLGNAGRENEKLFF. In DNA form, the CDR3 reads TGTGCCAGCAGCTTAGGTAATGCGGGCCGCGAAAATGAAAAACTGTTTTTT. Full variable domain (missing parts from reference TRBV7-9 and TRBJ1-4): DTGVSQNPRHKITKRGQNVTFRCDPISEHNRLYWYRQTLGQGPEFLTYFQNEAQLEKSRLLSDRFSAERPKGSFSTLEIQRTEQGDSAMYLCASSLGNAGRENEKLFFGSGTQLSVL.

V is TRBV3-1 (or the pseudogene TRBV3-2) and J is TRBJ2-4; weak D call: TRBD1 (5 bases). Germline V gene data show CDR1 as LGHDT and CDR2 as YNNKEL (reference sequence). V was cut by 3 bases and J by 6 bases, with 15 bases left in between. This CDR3 is 15 amino acids long. The CDR3 nucleotides read TGTGCCAGCAGCCAGAGTATTTCCCAGGGAAACATTCAGTACTTC. This translates into CASSQSISQGNIQYF.

This clone was detected only once. This chain connects TRBV9 to TRBJ2-5, with 11 bases matching TRBD1. Germline V gene lookup returns CDR1 SGDLS and CDR2 YYNGEE. The CDR3 consists of 16 residues. Unmatched junction bases numbered 5, after V lost 3 bases and J lost 1 base. CDR3 DNA: TGTGCCAGCAGCGCGGGACAGGGGGTGACCCAAGAGACCCAGTACTTC. Translated: CASSAGQGVTQETQYF. The entire variable domain, with the rest obtained from reference TRBV9 and TRBJ2-5, is as follows: DSGVTQTPKHLITATGQRVTLRCSPRSGDLSVYWYQQSLDQGLQFLIQYYNGEERAKGNILERFSAQQFPDLHSELNLSSLELGDSALYFCASSAGQGVTQETQYFGPGTRLLVL.

The rearrangement joins TRBV28 to TRBJ2-7, with TRBD2 as a possible D gene (6 bases). Germline assignment: CDR1 MDHEN and CDR2 SYDVKM. The CDR3 consists of 15 residues. V was cut by 4 bases and J by 1 base, with 14 bases left in between. The DNA of the CDR3 is TGTGCCAGCAGTTCCCGAGGAGGGTTATCCTACGAGCAGTACTTC. As protein: CASSSRGGLSYEQYF.

The genes are TRBV9 and TRBJ1-2, with 11 bases that match TRBD1. V lost 0 bases to trimming and J lost 3 bases; unmatched junction nucleotides: 1. The V gene's germline CDR1 is SGDLS and CDR2 YYNGEE. This CDR3 contains 15 residues. As DNA, the CDR3 is TGTGCCAGCAGCGTAGGGGGACAGGGGGACTATGGCTACACCTTC. Its translation: CASSVGGQGDYGYTF.